Each of the 20 T cell receptor beta chains below was sequenced from the same sample in a study of CD8 T cells in ankylosing spondylitis. Broader study findings: Among TCR beta sequences, a motif of about 8 highly homologous variants appeared characteristic of ankylosing spondylitis blood.

TCRdb ran MiXCR on the 5' RACE reads and lists one entry per CDR3 protein. The table shows roughly 700,000 distinct CDR3 sequences, with around 20% occurring only once. The antigens for these receptors are not known. The sample consisted of blood, either unsorted or a sorted T cell fraction (not recorded which). The receptors come from a male donor with ankylosing spondylitis.

This clonotype was seen more than once but under ten times. The V call is TRBV7-8, the J call TRBJ2-7; 9 bases line up with TRBD2. V was clipped by 5 bases and J by 2 bases; unmatched bases: 10. This CDR3 comprises 16 residues. Per the germline V gene, CDR1 is SGHVS and CDR2 is FQNEAQ. The chain's CDR3 is CASSPLAGREPYEQYF. CDR3 DNA: TGTGCCAGCAGCCCCCTAGCGGGACGGGAGCCCTACGAGCAGTACTTC.

This clonotype turned up a few times. The V and J genes are TRBV5-4 and TRBJ2-1; 11 bases fit TRBD2. The CDR3 consists of 17 residues. Per the germline V gene, CDR1 is SGHNT and CDR2 is YYREEE (reference sequence). The junction had 12 bases not matched to a gene; V was cut back by 2 bases and J by 8 bases. This CDR3 is CASSFDARTSGRDEQFF. DNA of the CDR3: TGTGCCAGCAGCTTTGATGCGAGGACTAGCGGGCGCGATGAGCAGTTCTTC.

The V call is TRBV6-5, the J call TRBJ2-1; the match to TRBD1 covers 11 bases. CDR3 length: 16 amino acids. V gave up 2 bases and J gave up 12 bases; unmatched junction bases: 12. Germline values: CDR1 MNHEY, CDR2 SVGAGI. The CDR3 region is CASSYNSGTGGEGQFF. The CDR3 nucleotides are TGTGCCAGCAGTTACAACTCCGGGACAGGGGGGGAAGGGCAGTTCTTC.

This clonotype came up many times. The chain couples TRBV20-1 to TRBJ2-7; a possible D gene is TRBD1 (5 bases). There are 11 residues in the CDR3. V was clipped by 5 bases and J by 4 bases, with 9 bases between them. Germline CDR1 and CDR2: DFQATT and SNEGSKA (reference sequence). The CDR3 sequence is CSALQVYEQYF. The CDR3 DNA is TGCAGTGCTTTACAGGTGTACGAGCAGTACTTC.

This chain uses TRBV5-6 with TRBJ1-1; 9 positions agree with TRBD1. CDR1 and CDR2 (germline): SGHDT, YYEEEE. The V gene end was trimmed by 4 bases and the J gene end by 0 bases; junction bases not matched to a gene: 7. The CDR3 sequence is 16 residues long. The CDR3 bases are TGTGCCAGCAGCGCCAGGACAGGGGTATTGAACACTGAAGCTTTCTTT. Protein sequence: CASSARTGVLNTEAFF.

This rearrangement joins TRBV12-3 or TRBV12-4 to TRBJ2-3; no clear D. There are 14 residues in the CDR3. Trimming removed 4 bases at V and 4 bases at J, with 12 bases between. CDR3 amino acids: CASSYSPVADTQYF. CDR3 nucleotides: TGTGCCAGCAGTTATAGCCCCGTTGCAGATACGCAGTATTTT.

The sample holds a few counts of this clonotype. The chain carries TRBV29-1 and TRBJ2-3; 10 positions agree with TRBD2. CDR3 size: 15 residues. Per the germline V gene, CDR1 is SQVTM and CDR2 is ANQGSEA. J was trimmed by 4 bases and V by 2 bases; bases with no gene match: 6. CDR3 residues: CSVESPSGSADTQYF. CDR3 nucleotides: TGCAGCGTTGAAAGCCCTAGCGGGAGTGCAGATACGCAGTATTTT.

This clonotype was counted a few times. The CDR3 here is CSVREGGETQYF. The CDR3 DNA reads TGCAGCGTTCGCGAAGGAGGAGAGACCCAGTACTTC. The chain joins TRBV29-1 to TRBJ2-5; D may be TRBD2 (5 bases). V lost 5 bases and J 4 bases, leaving 11 bases between the germline ends. The germline gives CDR1 SQVTM, CDR2 ANQGSEA. The CDR3 is 12 residues long.

This clonotype was counted a few times. The chain is built from TRBV5-6 and TRBJ2-3; D may be TRBD2 (5 bases). The CDR3 consists of 14 residues. Germline values: CDR1 SGHDT, CDR2 YYEEEE. V gave up 5 bases and J gave up 6 bases, with 16 bases separating them. The chain's CDR3 is CASSRPEVRDTQYF. The CDR3, as DNA: TGTGCCAGCAGTCGACCGGAGGTGAGGGATACGCAGTATTTT.

V is TRBV2 and J is TRBJ1-1; a weak D match, TRBD1 (5 bases). The CDR3 contains 14 residues. CDR1 SNHLY and CDR2 FYNNEI come from the germline V gene. V was pared by 3 bases and J by 10 bases, with 18 bases between. CDR3 in DNA: TGTGCCAGCAGTGATAACGGGGTCAGGGCGATAGCTTTCTTT. Translating gives CASSDNGVRAIAFF.

This clonotype has only a few counts. The chain has TRBV6-5 and TRBJ2-7; D unresolved. V shed 0 bases and J shed 2 bases, with 5 bases lying between them. This CDR3 has 13 amino acids. The germline V gene has CDR1 MNHEY and CDR2 SVGAGI. CDR3 DNA sequence: TGTGCCAGCAGTTACTCGCCCGCCTACGAGCAGTACTTC. This codes for CASSYSPAYEQYF.

This clonotype was seen a few times. This chain links TRBV3-1 with TRBJ2-2; possible D gene TRBD2, 5 bases. From germline, CDR1 is LGHDT and CDR2 YNNKEL (reference sequence). V was cut by 4 bases and J by 8 bases, with 14 bases left in between. CDR3 length: 14 amino acids. The CDR3 DNA is TGTGCCAGCAGCCGCGGGCCGCCACCGGGGGAGCTGTTTTTT. Protein: CASSRGPPPGELFF.

Ten or more counts support this clonotype. The genes are TRBV12-3 or TRBV12-4 and TRBJ1-2, with D possibly matching TRBD1 (5 bases). Trimming shortened V by 3 bases and J by 4 bases, and 9 bases separated the two germline ends. The CDR3 spans 13 residues. The CDR3 DNA reads TGTGCCAGCAGTTTGACAGTCAGCTATGGCTACACCTTC. Protein: CASSLTVSYGYTF.

This clonotype was seen repeatedly, ten times or more. The V and J genes are TRBV9 and TRBJ2-7; D gene unclear. The germline CDR1 and CDR2 sequences are SGDLS and YYNGEE. V lost 1 base to trimming and J lost 6 bases, with 11 bases between them. The CDR3 has 13 amino acids. The CDR3 is CASSVLGSGEQYF. CDR3 DNA sequence: TGTGCCAGCAGCGTATTGGGATCTGGCGAGCAGTACTTC.

Here the CDR3 DNA reads TGTGCCAGCACCGGACAGGGTATCGGCGAGCAGTACTTC. Translated: CASTGQGIGEQYF. The chain has TRBV28 and TRBJ2-7; 8 bases are a match to TRBD1. Per the germline V gene, CDR1 is MDHEN and CDR2 is SYDVKM. CDR3 length: 13 residues. J was trimmed by 6 bases and V by 7 bases; bases with no gene match: 8. Using reference TRBV28 and TRBJ2-7 for the parts outside the CDR3, the full variable domain is DVKVTQSSRYLVKRTGEKVFLECVQDMDHENMFWYRQDPGLGLRLIYFSYDVKMKEKGDIPEGYSVSREKKERFSLILESASTNQTSMYLCASTGQGIGEQYFGPGTRLTVT.

The V gene is TRBV7-9, the J gene TRBJ1-2; the D gene is possibly TRBD1 (5 bases). V lost 1 base and J 2 bases, leaving 14 bases between the germline ends. The germline V gene encodes CDR1 SEHNR and CDR2 FQNEAQ (reference sequence). CDR3 length: 16 amino acids. The CDR3 DNA sequence: TGTGCCAGCAGCTTAGAGGGTGACAGAGAGAACTATGGCTACACCTTC. Its translation: CASSLEGDRENYGYTF.

V is TRBV6-2 or TRBV6-3 and J is TRBJ2-2, with no clear D. Between the trimmed V and J ends, which lost 6 bases and 6 bases, there was a span of 14 bases. The CDR3 runs 14 residues. Germline assignment: CDR1 MNHEY and CDR2 SVGEGT. The DNA for the CDR3 is TGTGCCAGCAGACGACCTGACCCGCCCGGGGAGCTGTTTTTT. Translating it yields CASRRPDPPGELFF.

At least ten counts were recorded for this clonotype. This chain connects TRBV29-1 to TRBJ1-1, with D unclear. The germline V gene encodes CDR1 SQVTM and CDR2 ANQGSEA. This CDR3 spans 11 amino acids. The V end was cut by 2 bases, the J end by 1 base, with 2 bases between. CDR3 sequence (DNA): TGCAGCGTTGAAAAGAACACTGAAGCTTTCTTT. This gives the protein CSVEKNTEAFF.

This clonotype came up a few times. The chain is built from TRBV20-1 and TRBJ2-4, with 10 bases aligning to TRBD2. This CDR3 contains 20 residues. V shed 0 bases and J 0 bases; nucleotides not matched to a gene: 14. The germline CDR1 and CDR2 sequences are DFQATT and SNEGSKA (reference sequence). CDR3 sequence: CSARDARAGGSRGAKNIQYF. The CDR3 coding sequence is TGCAGTGCTAGAGATGCGAGAGCGGGGGGGTCTCGGGGAGCCAAAAACATTCAGTACTTC.

This clonotype was seen a few times. The chain combines TRBV4-1 with TRBJ2-7; possibly TRBD2 for D (6 bases). The CDR3 has 15 amino acids. Per the germline V gene, CDR1 is MGHRA and CDR2 is YSYEKL. Trimming took off 2 bases at V and 1 base at J, with 12 bases between the two ends. CDR3 sequence (DNA): TGCGCCAGCAGCCAAATCTCCGGGACTTCCTACGAGCAGTACTTC. Its translation: CASSQISGTSYEQYF.